This entry lists 18 T cell receptor beta chains sequenced from one sample in a study of shared clonotypes between healthy human individuals. The assay was immunoSEQ multiplex PCR, and TCRdb's table has in-frame clones only and misses some. In the table there are hundreds of thousands of clones, about 95% of which are singletons. Material: naive CD4+ T cells sorted from blood. Stated subset: CD45RA+ positively selected. These receptors all stem from a woman in her twenties or thirties in good health.

This clone was detected only once. The V gene is TRBV11-2, the J gene TRBJ2-1; D may be TRBD1 (6 bases). V lost 5 bases, J lost 3 bases, and 20 bases lay in between. The V gene's germline CDR1 is SGHAT and CDR2 FQNNGV. The CDR3 sequence is 17 residues long. CDR3: CASSRAQTGGDYNEQFF. Written as DNA, the CDR3 is TGTGCCAGCAGCCGAGCTCAGACAGGAGGCGACTACAATGAGCAGTTCTTC.

The chain combines TRBV6-4 with TRBJ2-6; possible D gene TRBD2, 5 bases. CDR1 and CDR2 (germline): MRHNA, SNTAGT. The CDR3 has 16 residues. V gave up 4 bases and J gave up 0 bases, with 10 bases separating them. CDR3 in amino acids: CASSGAGDSGANVLTF. For the CDR3, the DNA is TGTGCCAGCAGTGGGGCCGGGGACTCTGGGGCCAACGTCCTGACTTTC.

This chain links TRBV5-1 with TRBJ1-2, with D tentatively TRBD1 (5 bases). Germline CDR1 SGHRS, CDR2 YFSETQ. The CDR3 spans 14 residues. Trimming took off 0 bases at V and 7 bases at J, with 13 bases between the two ends. The CDR3 bases are TGCGCCAGCAGCTTGGAGGGGTCCTCAAGTGGCTACACCTTC. Translation gives CASSLEGSSSGYTF.

Here the CDR3 reads CASAGAGSTDTQYF. The CDR3 region has the DNA TGTGCCAGTGCGGGCGCGGGCAGTACAGATACGCAGTATTTT. The V call is TRBV6-6, the J call TRBJ2-3, with D possibly matching TRBD2 (5 bases). Germline assignment: CDR1 MNHNY and CDR2 SVGAGI (reference sequence). V shed 9 bases and J shed 3 bases, with 16 bases lying between them. The CDR3 sequence is 14 residues long.

The chain has TRBV4-1 and TRBJ2-7, with TRBD2 matching 12 bases. The ends lost 2 bases at V and 3 bases at J; junction bases unmatched: 5. The V gene's germline CDR1 is MGHRA and CDR2 YSYEKL. CDR3 size: 16 residues. As DNA, the CDR3 is TGCGCCAGCAGCCAAAGACTAGCGGGGGCCTACTACGAGCAGTACTTC. This translates into CASSQRLAGAYYEQYF.

This chain connects TRBV4-2 to TRBJ2-1, with 7 bases fitting TRBD2. V shed 4 bases, J shed 3 bases, and the junction held 12 bases outside the gene matches. The CDR3 covers 17 residues. The germline V gene has CDR1 LGHNA and CDR2 YNFKEQ. The CDR3 sequence is CASSLSWASGRYNEQFF. CDR3 coding DNA: TGTGCCAGCAGCCTCTCTTGGGCTAGCGGCCGCTACAATGAGCAGTTCTTC.

The genes are TRBV9 and TRBJ1-4; possibly TRBD1 for D (6 bases). Germline-derived CDR1 and CDR2 are SGDLS and YYNGEE. V was trimmed by 4 bases and J by 5 bases, leaving 15 bases between them. The CDR3 length is 15 residues. The CDR3 loop reads CASSSTGNYNEKLFF. DNA of the CDR3: TGTGCCAGCAGCTCCACAGGGAATTACAATGAAAAACTGTTTTTT.

This chain uses TRBV28 with TRBJ2-7; TRBD2 aligns across 10 bases. Germline CDR1 reads MDHEN; CDR2 reads SYDVKM. CDR3 length: 14 residues. V dropped 6 bases and J dropped 7; count of bases not matched to a gene: 9. The CDR3: CASSLLAGFGEQYF. The CDR3 coding sequence is TGTGCCAGCAGCTTACTAGCGGGGTTTGGAGAGCAGTACTTC.

V and J are TRBV18 and TRBJ1-4, with D perhaps TRBD1 (5 bases). Germline loops: CDR1 KGHSH, CDR2 LQKENI. Trimming stripped 0 bases from V and 5 bases from J, with 13 bases between. The CDR3 is 16 residues long. The CDR3 nucleotides read TGTGCCAGCTCACCACCGGGACGGACAATAAATGAAAAACTGTTTTTT. It is translated as CASSPPGRTINEKLFF. The variable domain in full, with the rest retrieved from reference TRBV18 and TRBJ1-4, is NAGVMQNPRHLVRRRGQEARLRCSPMKGHSHVYWYRQLPEEGLKFMVYLQKENIIDESGMPKERFSAEFPKEGPSILRIQQVVRGDSAAYFCASSPPGRTINEKLFFGSGTQLSVL.

The V and J genes are TRBV6-6 and TRBJ2-1, with 14 nucleotides matching TRBD2. In germline, CDR1 is MNHNY, CDR2 SVGAGI (reference sequence). This CDR3 region has 15 residues. The trim removed 5 bases at V and 8 bases at J, leaving 5 bases unmatched. CDR3 in amino acids: CASSPWTSGRYEQFF. CDR3 coding DNA: TGTGCCAGCAGTCCTTGGACTAGCGGGAGGTATGAGCAGTTCTTC.

The J gene is TRBJ2-7, the V gene TRBV27; 12 nucleotides match TRBD2. CDR1 and CDR2 (germline): MNHEY, SMNVEV (reference sequence). The CDR3 is 15 amino acids. With V trimmed by 6 bases and J by 5 bases, 8 bases remained unmatched. CDR3 coding DNA: TGTGCCAGCAGCCTGAAACTAGCGGGAGGACACGAGCAGTACTTC. Encoded protein: CASSLKLAGGHEQYF.

As concerns this clone: This same CDR3 is encoded by further DNA sequences in the sample. The genes are TRBV18 and TRBJ2-7; 9 nucleotides align to TRBD1. CDR3 length: 15 amino acids. The germline gives CDR1 KGHSH, CDR2 LQKENI. With V trimmed by 3 bases and J by 2 bases, 5 bases remained unmatched. DNA for the CDR3: TGTGCCAGCTCACCCCCGGGACAGGGACCCTACGAGCAGTACTTC. Protein: CASSPPGQGPYEQYF.

This rearrangement joins TRBV2 to TRBJ2-1; 7 nucleotides agree with TRBD2. Germline V gene sequence: CDR1 SNHLY, CDR2 FYNNEI. The CDR3 consists of 14 residues. V shed 4 bases and J 2 bases; nucleotides not matched to a gene: 2. The CDR3 loop reads CASSGGGTYNEQFF. The CDR3 bases are TGTGCCAGCAGTGGGGGGGGGACCTACAATGAGCAGTTCTTC.

In this sample, this clone turned up once. The rearrangement uses TRBV10-1 and TRBJ1-1; D might be TRBD1 (5 bases). This CDR3 contains 12 residues. Trimming took off 6 bases at V and 5 bases at J, with 10 bases between the two ends. Germline values: CDR1 WNHNN, CDR2 SYGVQD (reference sequence). CDR3 DNA: TGCGCCAGCAGCTTTGAGGGGACTGAAGCTTTCTTT. The encoded protein is CASSFEGTEAFF.

This chain connects TRBV7-2 to TRBJ1-3; D call uncertain. This CDR3 is 13 amino acids long. The V gene's germline CDR1 is SGHTA and CDR2 FQGNSA. The CDR3 DNA reads TGTGCGACCCAAGGGCGAGGAGGAAACACCATATATTTT. Its translation: CATQGRGGNTIYF.

The chain is built from TRBV6-5 and TRBJ2-7; TRBD1 agrees at 7 bases. Per germline, CDR1 MNHEY and CDR2 SVGAGI. The CDR3 covers 13 residues. The V and J ends lost 4 bases and 0 bases, in that order; junction bases with no gene match: 0. CDR3 DNA: TGTGCCAGCAGTTGGGACAGCTCCTACGAGCAGTACTTC. Translated, it gives CASSWDSSYEQYF.

The chain is built from TRBV11-2 and TRBJ1-4; D is unclear. V gave up 11 bases and J gave up 0 bases, with 10 bases separating them. CDR1 is SGHAT, CDR2 FQNNGV, per germline. The CDR3 length is 13 residues. CDR3 sequence reads: CASRTATNEKLFF. CDR3 DNA sequence: TGTGCCTCACGGACCGCAACTAATGAAAAACTGTTTTTT. The full variable domain, in which reference TRBV11-2 and TRBJ1-4 provide the parts outside the CDR3, is EAGVAQSPRYKIIEKRQSVAFWCNPISGHATLYWYQQILGQGPKLLIQFQNNGVVDDSQLPKDRFSAERLKGVDSTLKIQPAKLEDSAVYLCASRTATNEKLFFGSGTQLSVL.

This chain connects TRBV27 to TRBJ1-4; 11 nucleotides agree with TRBD1. The V segment lost 5 bases and the J segment 8 bases; nucleotides outside the gene matches: 16. Germline assignment: CDR1 MNHEY and CDR2 SMNVEV (reference sequence). The CDR3 loop spans 18 amino acids. The CDR3 sequence: CASSEGSGQGVGVEKLFF. The CDR3 nucleotides are TGTGCCAGCAGTGAAGGGTCGGGACAGGGGGTTGGAGTGGAAAAACTGTTTTTT.